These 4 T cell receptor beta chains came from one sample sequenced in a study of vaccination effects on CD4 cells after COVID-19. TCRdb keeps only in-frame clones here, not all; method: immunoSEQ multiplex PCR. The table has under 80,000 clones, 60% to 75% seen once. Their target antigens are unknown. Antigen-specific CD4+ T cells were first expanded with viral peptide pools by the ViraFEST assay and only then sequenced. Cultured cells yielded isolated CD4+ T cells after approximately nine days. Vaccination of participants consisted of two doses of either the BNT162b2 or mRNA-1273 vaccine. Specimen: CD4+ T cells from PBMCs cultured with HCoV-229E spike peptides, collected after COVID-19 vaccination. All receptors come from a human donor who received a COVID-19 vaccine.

The CDR3 DNA reads as TGTGCCAGCAGACGCGACAGTGCTGAAAAACTGTTTTTT. It codes for CASRRDSAEKLFF. V is TRBV6-5 and J is TRBJ1-4; D perhaps matches TRBD1 (5 bases). With 6 bases removed from V and 7 bases from J, the gap between germline ends came to 12 bases. CDR1 MNHEY and CDR2 SVGAGI come from the germline V gene. The CDR3 is made up of 13 amino acids.

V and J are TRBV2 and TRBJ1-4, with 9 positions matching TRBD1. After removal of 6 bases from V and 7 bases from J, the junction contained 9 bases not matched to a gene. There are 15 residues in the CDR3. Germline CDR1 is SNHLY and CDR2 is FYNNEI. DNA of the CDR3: TGTGCCAGCAGCAATACAGGGGGCGCGGGTGAAAAACTGTTTTTT. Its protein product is CASSNTGGAGEKLFF.

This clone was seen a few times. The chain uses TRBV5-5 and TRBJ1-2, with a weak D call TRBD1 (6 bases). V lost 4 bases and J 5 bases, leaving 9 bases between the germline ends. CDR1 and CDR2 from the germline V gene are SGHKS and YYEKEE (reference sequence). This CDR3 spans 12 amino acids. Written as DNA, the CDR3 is TGTGCCAGCAGCCACAGGGATTATGGCTACACCTTC. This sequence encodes CASSHRDYGYTF.

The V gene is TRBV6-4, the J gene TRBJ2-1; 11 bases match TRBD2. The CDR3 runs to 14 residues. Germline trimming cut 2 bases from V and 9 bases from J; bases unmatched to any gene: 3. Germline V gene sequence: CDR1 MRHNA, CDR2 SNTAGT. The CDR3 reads CASSDKTSGSEQFF. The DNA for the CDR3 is TGTGCCAGCAGTGACAAAACTAGCGGGAGTGAGCAGTTCTTC.